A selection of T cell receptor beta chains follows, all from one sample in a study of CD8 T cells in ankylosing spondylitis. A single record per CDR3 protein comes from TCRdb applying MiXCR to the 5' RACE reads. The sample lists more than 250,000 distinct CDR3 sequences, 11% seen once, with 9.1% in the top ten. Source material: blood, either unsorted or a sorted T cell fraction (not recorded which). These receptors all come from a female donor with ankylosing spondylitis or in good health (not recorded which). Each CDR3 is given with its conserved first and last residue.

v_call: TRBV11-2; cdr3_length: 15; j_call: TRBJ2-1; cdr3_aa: CASSAPRVSYNEQFF
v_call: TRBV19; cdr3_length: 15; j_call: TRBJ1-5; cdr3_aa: CASSIGRGLGQPQHF
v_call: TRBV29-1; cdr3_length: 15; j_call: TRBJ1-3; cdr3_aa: CSVEDGVRSGNTIYF
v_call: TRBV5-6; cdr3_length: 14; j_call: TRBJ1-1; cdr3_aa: CASSLGGGVAEAFF
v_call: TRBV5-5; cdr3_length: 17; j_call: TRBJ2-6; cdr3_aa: CASSFRDRSSGANVLTF
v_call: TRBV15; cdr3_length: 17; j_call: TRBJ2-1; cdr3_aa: CATSTTTSGMINNEQFF
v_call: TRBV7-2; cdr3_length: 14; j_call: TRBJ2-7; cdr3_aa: CASSSLAGVDEQYF
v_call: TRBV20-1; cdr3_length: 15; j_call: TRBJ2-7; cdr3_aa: CSARMLAGGSYEQYF
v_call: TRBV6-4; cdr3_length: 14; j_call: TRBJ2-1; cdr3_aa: CASSDDVAGAKQFF
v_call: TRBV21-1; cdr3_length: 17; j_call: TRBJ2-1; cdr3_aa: CASSKGAVVDAYNEQFF
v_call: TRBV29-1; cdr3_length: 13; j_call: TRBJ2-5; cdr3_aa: CSVEDRDRKTQYF
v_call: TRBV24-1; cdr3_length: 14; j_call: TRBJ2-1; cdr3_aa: CATSGTSGNNEQFF
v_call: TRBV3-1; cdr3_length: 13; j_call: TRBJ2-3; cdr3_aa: CASSLLWQDTQYF
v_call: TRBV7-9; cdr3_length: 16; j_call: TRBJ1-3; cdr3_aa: CASSLARDLAGNTIYF
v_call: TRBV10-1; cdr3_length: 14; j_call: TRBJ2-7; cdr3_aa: CASRNAQRAYEQYF
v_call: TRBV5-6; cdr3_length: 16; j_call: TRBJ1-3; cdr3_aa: CASSWGRGSSGNTIYF
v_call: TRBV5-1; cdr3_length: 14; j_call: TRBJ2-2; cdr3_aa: CASTPSGSPGELFF
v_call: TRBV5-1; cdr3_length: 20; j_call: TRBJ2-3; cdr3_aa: CASSFGTDTTTGIFTDTQYF
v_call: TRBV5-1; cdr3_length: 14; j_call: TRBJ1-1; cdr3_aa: CASSLVSGKAEAFF
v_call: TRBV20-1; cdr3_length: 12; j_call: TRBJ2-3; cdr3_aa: CSARQGPDTQYF